What follows describes a single TCR beta chain. What this receptor recognizes is not known. No base-level quality is on record; no much larger clone is a single base apart. The data were obtained in a study of cytotoxic CD8 clonotypes in ibrutinib-treated CLL (TCRdb year 2021). Broadly, across the study: The cohort was composed of roughly ten relapsed/refractory and roughly 16 treatment-naive patients; IGHV unmutated status was identified in 17 patients. Partial responses were observed in around 25 patients and complete responses in 2; after a median follow-up of 68 months, remission was maintained in 15 or so patients and progression was observed in some twelve. Response samples were taken after a median of 12 months on treatment, ranging from about 6 to 40 months. On average, each sample had 255,043 productive templates and 100,000 or so productive rearrangements. Longitudinal samples were available for about 30% of the roughly 90 trial participants. Cryopreserved peripheral blood mononuclear cells were obtained before treatment, at response, and at either sustained remission or disease progression. Patients were still on ibrutinib when every remission and progressive disease sample was collected. Paper-wide results and their limitations: An increase in clonality was observed at ibrutinib response, with clonality remaining stable during sustained remission and falling back toward baseline at progression. Public clonotypes were rare and either shrank or stayed stable during treatment, and the rise in clonality at ibrutinib response reflected expansion of private clonotypes. Baseline clonality exceeded that of age-matched healthy donors and correlated strongly with circulating CD8+ T-cell counts. Sustained-remission and progressing patients did not have matched sampling times, and lymph node repertoires were not examined.

The goal of deep resolution MiSeq sequencing was a depth between 1 in 1 million and 1 in 200,000 T cells, and coverage averaged 10x per clonotype. TCR beta libraries were generated with the immunoSEQ hsTCRB Kit. On the study's bioinformatics: Data were analyzed with ImmunoSEQ Data Assistant and ImmunoSEQ Analyzer, with V, D and J genes assigned per IMGT definitions. Clonality, with values ranging from 0 to 1, was calculated as one minus the normalized Shannon entropy of productive rearrangement frequencies. Only overrepresented clonotypes making up at least 0.05% of the repertoire of each patient were included in the public clonotype analysis. Thirteen age-matched healthy donor repertoires from immuneACCESS served as clonality controls. TCRdb mirrors the immuneACCESS table, restricted to in-frame sequences. Some clones are absent from its copies; in checked studies, under half trace to an unresolved V gene, and the reason for the others is unknown. V, J and clone size are taken as reported in that table, and D and trimming were inferred from the DNA itself. Counted in this sample were 140,000 to 150,000 clones; roughly three quarters of them appeared once. 5% to 5.5% of the sample is in the top ten clones.

The time point label of this sample denotes: roughly 23 months on ibrutinib. Roughly 1.9 micrograms of genomic DNA were extracted from cryopreserved PBMCs for TCR beta library preparation. Longitudinal blood samples from CLL patients receiving ibrutinib monotherapy were subjected to high-throughput TCR beta sequencing. The patients took part in an open-label, single-center phase 2 trial of ibrutinib monotherapy. The sequenced sample was PBMCs, obtained after 24 months of ibrutinib treatment. The source is a human donor with chronic lymphocytic leukemia.

The CDR3 corresponds to CASSVGTLNARYEQYF. The sequenced DNA is TGTGCCAGCAGCGTAGGGACGCTCAACGCTCGATACGAGCAGTACTTC. This receptor chain uses TRBV7-8 and TRBJ2-7, with the D gene possibly TRBD1 or TRBD2, each one fitting 5 bases. The CDR3 contains 16 residues, cysteine and phenylalanine counted. The DNA shown is the 48-base CDR3, in frame from base 1. Between the V and J ends, shortened by 5 bases and 4 bases respectively, the junction contains 21 bases. The germline V gene provides CDR1 SGHVS and CDR2 FQNEAQ.